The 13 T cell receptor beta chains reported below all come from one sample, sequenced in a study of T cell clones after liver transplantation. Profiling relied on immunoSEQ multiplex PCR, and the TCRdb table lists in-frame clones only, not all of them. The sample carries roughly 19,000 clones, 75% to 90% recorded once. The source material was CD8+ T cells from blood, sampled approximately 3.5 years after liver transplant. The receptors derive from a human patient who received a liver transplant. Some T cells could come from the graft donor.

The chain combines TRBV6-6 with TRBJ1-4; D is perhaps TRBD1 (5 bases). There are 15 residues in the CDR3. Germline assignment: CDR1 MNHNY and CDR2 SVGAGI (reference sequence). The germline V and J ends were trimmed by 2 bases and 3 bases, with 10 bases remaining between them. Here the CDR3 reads CASSYRVGANEKLFF. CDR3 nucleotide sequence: TGTGCCAGCAGTTACCGCGTAGGGGCTAATGAAAAACTGTTTTTT.

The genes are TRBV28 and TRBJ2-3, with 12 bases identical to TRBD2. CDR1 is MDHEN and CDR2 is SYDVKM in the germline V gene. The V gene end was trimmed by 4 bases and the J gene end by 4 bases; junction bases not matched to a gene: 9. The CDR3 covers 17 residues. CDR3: CASSSGLAGGRADTQYF. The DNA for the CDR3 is TGTGCCAGCAGTTCAGGGCTAGCGGGAGGGAGGGCAGATACGCAGTATTTT.

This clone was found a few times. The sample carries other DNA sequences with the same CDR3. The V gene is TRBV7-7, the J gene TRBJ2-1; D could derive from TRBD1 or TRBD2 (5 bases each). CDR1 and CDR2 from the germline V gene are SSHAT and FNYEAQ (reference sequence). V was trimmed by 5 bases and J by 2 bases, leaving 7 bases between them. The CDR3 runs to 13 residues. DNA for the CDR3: TGTGCCAGCAGCCCGGGGCCCTACAATGAGCAGTTCTTC. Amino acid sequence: CASSPGPYNEQFF.

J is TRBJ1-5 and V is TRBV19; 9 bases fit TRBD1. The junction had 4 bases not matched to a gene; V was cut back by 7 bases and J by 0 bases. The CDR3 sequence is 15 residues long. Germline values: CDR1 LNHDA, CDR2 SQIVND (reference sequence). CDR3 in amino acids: CASIWTGDSNQPQHF. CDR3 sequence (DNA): TGTGCCAGTATCTGGACAGGGGATAGCAATCAGCCCCAGCATTTT. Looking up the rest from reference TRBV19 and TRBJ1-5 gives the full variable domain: DGGITQSPKYLFRKEGQNVTLSCEQNLNHDAMYWYRQDPGQGLRLIYYSQIVNDFQKGDIAEGYSVSREKKESFPLTVTSAQKNPTAFYLCASIWTGDSNQPQHFGDGTRLSIL.

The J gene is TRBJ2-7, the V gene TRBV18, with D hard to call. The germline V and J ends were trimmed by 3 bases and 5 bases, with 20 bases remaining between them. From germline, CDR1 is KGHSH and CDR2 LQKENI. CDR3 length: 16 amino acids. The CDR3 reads CASSPVAGGSNNEQYF. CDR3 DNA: TGTGCCAGCTCACCGGTGGCCGGCGGATCCAATAACGAGCAGTACTTC.

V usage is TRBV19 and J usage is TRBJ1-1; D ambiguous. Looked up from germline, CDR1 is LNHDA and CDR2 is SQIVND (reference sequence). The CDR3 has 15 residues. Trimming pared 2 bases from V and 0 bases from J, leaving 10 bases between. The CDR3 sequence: CASSIPDRLNTEAFF. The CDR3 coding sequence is TGTGCCAGTAGTATACCCGACCGATTGAACACTGAAGCTTTCTTT.

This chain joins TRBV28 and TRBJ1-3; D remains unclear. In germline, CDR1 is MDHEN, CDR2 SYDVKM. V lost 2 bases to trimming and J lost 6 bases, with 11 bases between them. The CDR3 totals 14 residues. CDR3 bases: TGTGCCAGCAGTTTAGGGAGACGCGCAAACACCATATATTTT. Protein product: CASSLGRRANTIYF.

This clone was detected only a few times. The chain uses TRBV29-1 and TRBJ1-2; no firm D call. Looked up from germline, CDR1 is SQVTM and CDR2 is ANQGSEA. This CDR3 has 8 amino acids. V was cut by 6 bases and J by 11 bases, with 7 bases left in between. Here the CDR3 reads CSVGSYTF. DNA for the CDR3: TGCAGCGTAGGGAGTTACACCTTC.

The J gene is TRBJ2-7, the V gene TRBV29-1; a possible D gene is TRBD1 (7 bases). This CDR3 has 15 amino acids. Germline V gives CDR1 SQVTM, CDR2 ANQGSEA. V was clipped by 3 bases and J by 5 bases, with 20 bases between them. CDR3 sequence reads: CSVEPSGGIEHEQYF. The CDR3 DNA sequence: TGCAGCGTTGAGCCGTCAGGGGGGATCGAACACGAGCAGTACTTC.

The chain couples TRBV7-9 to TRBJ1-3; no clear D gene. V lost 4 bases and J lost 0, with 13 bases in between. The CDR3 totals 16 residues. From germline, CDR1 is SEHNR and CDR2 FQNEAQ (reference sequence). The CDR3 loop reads CASSSFLGISGNTIYF. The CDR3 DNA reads TGTGCCAGCAGCTCCTTCCTAGGGATCTCTGGAAACACCATATATTTT. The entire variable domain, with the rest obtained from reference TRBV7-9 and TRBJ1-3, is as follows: DTGVSQNPRHKITKRGQNVTFRCDPISEHNRLYWYRQTLGQGPEFLTYFQNEAQLEKSRLLSDRFSAERPKGSFSTLEIQRTEQGDSAMYLCASSSFLGISGNTIYFGEGSWLTVV.

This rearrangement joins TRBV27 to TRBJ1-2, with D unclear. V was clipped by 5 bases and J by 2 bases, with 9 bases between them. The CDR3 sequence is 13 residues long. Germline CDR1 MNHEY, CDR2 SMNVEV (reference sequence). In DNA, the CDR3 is TGTGCCAGCAGTCCCGCACAGAACTATGGCTACACCTTC. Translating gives CASSPAQNYGYTF.

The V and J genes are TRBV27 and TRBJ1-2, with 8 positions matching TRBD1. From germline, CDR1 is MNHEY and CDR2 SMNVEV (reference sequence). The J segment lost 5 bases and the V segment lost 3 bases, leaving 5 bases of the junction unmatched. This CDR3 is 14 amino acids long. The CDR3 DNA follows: TGTGCCAGCAGTTTCGCAGGGGGCGGATATGGCTACACCTTC. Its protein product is CASSFAGGGYGYTF.

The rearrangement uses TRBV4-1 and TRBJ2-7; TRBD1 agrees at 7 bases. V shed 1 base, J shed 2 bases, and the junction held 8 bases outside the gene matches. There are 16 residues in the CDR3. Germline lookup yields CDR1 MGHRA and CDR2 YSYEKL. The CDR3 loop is CASSQGRQGRAYEQYF. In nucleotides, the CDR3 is TGCGCCAGCAGCCAAGGGAGACAGGGCCGTGCCTACGAGCAGTACTTC.